A selection of T cell receptor beta chains follows, all from one sample in a study of T-cell memory formation after mild COVID-19. TCRdb redid the calling of the 5' RACE reads with MiXCR, one entry per CDR3 protein. Altogether hundreds of thousands of distinct CDR3 sequences are present, just under 20% being singletons, with the ten largest covering approximately 21%. The sequenced material came from PBMCs or a T cell subset sorted from them (not recorded which). The source of these receptors is a man younger than 30 who had mild COVID-19 (a few samples of this study predate the infection). Cell type and time point are not known. Each CDR3 is given with its conserved first and last residue. D genes are given only for firm matches. Clone size is not always given. Where it is, it says once, few, many or a class for expanded clones.

cdr3_aa	v_call	clone_size	d_call
CASSPIYPVNTEAFF	TRBV7-9	-	-
CASSSRRMNTEAFF	TRBV12-3/TRBV12-4	-	-
CASSGTSMQTQYF	TRBV9	-	-
CASNLVPSTDTQYF	TRBV2	-	-
CATSSETYEQYF	TRBV15	-	-
CASSLGAGNTEAFF	TRBV11-2	few	-
CSVVTPNQPQHF	TRBV29-1	-	-
CASSYRTEGTEAFF	TRBV6-5	-	-
CASRPSQGALGYGYTF	TRBV28	few	TRBD1
CASSLVASGGPDNEQFF	TRBV5-1	few	TRBD2
CASSEMRLPSGANVLTF	TRBV25-1	few	-
CASTSDRNYSGNTIYF	TRBV6-5	-	-
CASSYKLGDATNEKLFF	TRBV6-6	-	-
CASSPGTGGRKEQYF	TRBV4-1	-	TRBD1
CASSLIGTDYGYTF	TRBV12-3/TRBV12-4	few	TRBD1